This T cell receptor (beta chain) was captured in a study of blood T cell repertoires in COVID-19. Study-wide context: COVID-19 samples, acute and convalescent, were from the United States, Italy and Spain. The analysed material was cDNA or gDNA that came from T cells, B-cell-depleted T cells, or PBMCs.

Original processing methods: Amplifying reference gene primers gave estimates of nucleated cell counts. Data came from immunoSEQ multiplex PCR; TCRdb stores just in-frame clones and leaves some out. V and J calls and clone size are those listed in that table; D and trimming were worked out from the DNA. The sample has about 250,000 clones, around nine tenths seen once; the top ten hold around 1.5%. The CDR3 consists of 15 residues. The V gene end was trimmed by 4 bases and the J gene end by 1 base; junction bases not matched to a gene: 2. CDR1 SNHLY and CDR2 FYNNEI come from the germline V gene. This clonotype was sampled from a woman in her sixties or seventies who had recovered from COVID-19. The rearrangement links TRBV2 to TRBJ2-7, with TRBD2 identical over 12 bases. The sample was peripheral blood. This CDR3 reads CASSASGGGSYEQYF. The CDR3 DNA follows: TGTGCCAGCAGTGCTAGCGGGGGGGGATCCTACGAGCAGTACTTC.